This record looks at one TCR beta chain sequence and its context. The germline CDR1 and CDR2 sequences are ENHRY and SYGVKD. With V trimmed by 7 bases and J by 10 bases, 4 bases remained unmatched. The CDR3 consists of 11 residues. Before being deemed recovered, Cohort 3 donors had two negative PCRs, clearance, or symptom resolution. This sample was included in a study of blood T cell repertoires in COVID-19. Using immunoSEQ multiplex PCR, the repertoire was profiled, and TCRdb retains in-frame clones only, with some absent. The sample holds about 260,000 clones, roughly 82% seen once. Sequencing input: PBMCs or T cells enriched from blood (not recorded which). The J gene is TRBJ2-1, the V gene TRBV10-3; TRBD2 agrees at 7 bases. The sequence came from a woman in her forties or fifties who had recovered from COVID-19. CDR3 coding DNA: TGTGCCATCACCGGGGGGAGGGAGCAGTTCTTC. It encodes CAITGGREQFF.